These 25 T cell receptor beta chains were all obtained from the same sample, sequenced in a study of read filtering for tumor transcriptome and immune sequencing. From roughly 0.4 ug of RNA, a library with molecular barcoded alpha/delta and beta/gamma adaptors was made. TCRdb analysed the reads with MiXCR anew, one entry per CDR3 protein. The repertoire has some 80,000 distinct CDR3 sequences, roughly 12% of them found once; the top ten carry just under 15%. The specimen was a population of CD138-negative cells sorted from bone marrow. These TCRs come from a donor at least 40 years old with multiple myeloma.

The table lists this clonotype with many counts. The V call is TRBV20-1, the J call TRBJ1-3; D ambiguous. The CDR3 contains 15 residues. Germline assignment: CDR1 DFQATT and CDR2 SNEGSKA (reference sequence). With 5 bases removed from V and 0 bases from J, the gap between germline ends came to 14 bases. The DNA of the CDR3 is TGCAGTGCTGCAACCGGCCTTTCCTCTGGAAACACCATATATTTT. This codes for CSAATGLSSGNTIYF.

This clonotype is judged medium-sized. The chain recombines TRBV5-1 with TRBJ2-1; tentative D call: TRBD1 (5 bases). V was trimmed by 4 bases and J by 0 bases, leaving 11 bases between them. The CDR3 has 15 amino acids. Germline V gives CDR1 SGHRS, CDR2 YFSETQ. CDR3 nucleotides: TGCGCCAGCAGCCTACAGGCGATCTCCTACAATGAGCAGTTCTTC. This sequence encodes CASSLQAISYNEQFF. Drawing the rest from reference TRBV5-1 and TRBJ2-1, the complete variable domain is KAGVTQTPRYLIKTRGQQVTLSCSPISGHRSVSWYQQTPGQGLQFLFEYFSETQRNKGNFPGRFSGRQFSNSRSEMNVSTLELGDSALYLCASSLQAISYNEQFFGPGTRLTVL.

This clonotype turned up a few times. A read error may explain this, as a much larger clone is one base away. V gene TRBV5-1 combines with J gene TRBJ2-7; 8 nucleotides align to TRBD1. This CDR3 spans 13 amino acids. Germline V gives CDR1 SGHRS, CDR2 YFSETQ. CDR3 nucleotides: TGCTCCAGCAGCACGGACAGGGCCGGGGAGCAGTACTTC. Its translation: CSSSTDRAGEQYF.

This clonotype was observed a handful of times. This clone may be a read error of a much larger clone one base away. The chain links TRBV28 to TRBJ2-5; TRBD1 matches 8 bases. Germline V gene lookup returns CDR1 MDHEN and CDR2 SYDVKM. The junction had 18 bases not matched to a gene; V was cut back by 5 bases and J by 7 bases. The length of the CDR3 is 17 residues. CDR3 protein: CASSVPYPRGLRGTQYF. The CDR3 DNA sequence: TGTGCCAGCAGTGTCCCCTACCCCAGGGGGCTGAGAGGGACCCAGTACTTC.

Notes on this clonotype: A read error may produce the germline difference seen at one junction end. The J gene is TRBJ2-1, the V gene TRBV4-1, with TRBD2 identical over 13 bases. The CDR3 loop spans 17 amino acids. Germline V gene sequence: CDR1 MGHRA, CDR2 YSYEKL. The CDR3 nucleotides are TGCGCCAGCAGCCCCGTCGGACTAGCGGGAGCTTACAATGGGCAGTTCTTC. This codes for CASSPVGLAGAYNGQFF.

In this sample, this clonotype turned up many times. The V gene is TRBV7-9, the J gene TRBJ1-1; 7 nucleotides line up with TRBD1. The CDR3 covers 13 residues. Germline V gene sequence: CDR1 SEHNR, CDR2 FQNEAQ (reference sequence). Trimming at V came to 3 bases and at J to 8 bases, leaving 6 bases not matched to a gene. For the CDR3, the DNA is TGTGCCAGCAGCTTGCGGGTACAGGGGGAAGCTTTCTTT. Residues: CASSLRVQGEAFF.

This clonotype was detected ten times or more. This clone may be a read error of a much larger clone one base away. V is TRBV5-1 and J is TRBJ2-1; D not certain. The CDR3 contains 14 residues. The germline V gene encodes CDR1 SGHRS and CDR2 YFSETQ. CDR3 nucleotide sequence: TGCGCCAGCAGCAATGCGGCCTCCTACAATGGGCAGTTCTTC. Its translation is CASSNAASYNGQFF.

At least ten counts were recorded for this clonotype. J is TRBJ2-1 and V is TRBV19; the D is unclear. Germline loops: CDR1 LNHDA, CDR2 SQIVND (reference sequence). This CDR3 spans 13 amino acids. The V gene lost 4 bases and the J gene lost 2 bases, with 6 bases spanning the gap. The CDR3 DNA reads TGTGCCAGTAGTAGGAATACCTACAATGAGCAGTTCTTC. It translates to CASSRNTYNEQFF.

The rearrangement links TRBV12-3 or TRBV12-4 to TRBJ2-3; D is uncertain. This CDR3 region has 15 residues. Trimming removed 4 bases from V and 2 bases from J, with 13 bases in between. The CDR3 spells CASSSSKRLTDTQYF. CDR3 bases: TGTGCCAGCAGTTCGAGCAAGCGACTCACAGATACGCAGTATTTT.

This clonotype appeared many times. The chain uses TRBV5-1 and TRBJ2-5, with 7 bases fitting TRBD1. The CDR3 is 13 residues long. With 7 bases clipped from V and 1 base from J, the junction kept 4 bases outside the gene matches. The germline CDR1 and CDR2 sequences are SGHRS and YFSETQ. CDR3 nucleotide sequence: TGCGCCAGCTTCCGGGACAGCCAAGAGACCCAGTACTTC. This gives the protein CASFRDSQETQYF.

This clonotype was counted many times. The gene calls are TRBV5-1 and TRBJ2-1; 9 bases line up with TRBD2. V lost 4 bases to trimming and J lost 5 bases; unmatched junction nucleotides: 7. The germline V gene encodes CDR1 SGHRS and CDR2 YFSETQ. The length of the CDR3 is 15 residues. CDR3 in amino acids: CASSLGGGGNNEQFF. CDR3 sequence (DNA): TGCGCCAGCAGCCTCGGCGGGGGGGGTAACAATGAGCAGTTCTTC.

This clonotype was observed at least ten times. The rearrangement uses TRBV11-1 and TRBJ2-1; 10 bases line up with TRBD1. The germline gives CDR1 SGHAT, CDR2 FQDESV (reference sequence). V lost 6 bases to trimming and J lost 4 bases; unmatched junction nucleotides: 9. The CDR3 extends over 16 amino acids. The CDR3: CASRPSTGGAYNEQFF. The CDR3 region has the DNA TGTGCCAGCAGACCCTCGACAGGGGGCGCTTACAATGAGCAGTTCTTC.

In this sample, this clonotype turned up many times. The chain uses TRBV27 and TRBJ2-1, with 7 bases fitting TRBD1. This CDR3 is built from 15 residues. With V trimmed by 5 bases and J by 4 bases, 8 bases remained unmatched. The germline V gene has CDR1 MNHEY and CDR2 SMNVEV (reference sequence). CDR3 in amino acids: CASSPRDRIYNEQFF. The DNA for the CDR3 is TGTGCCAGCAGTCCCCGGGACAGAATTTACAATGAGCAGTTCTTC.

This clonotype was seen repeatedly, ten times or more. DNA for the CDR3: TGTGCCAGCAGCGCCCGGTCAGCGGGGGGCTACAATGAGCAGTTCTTC. It yields the protein CASSARSAGGYNEQFF. The rearrangement uses TRBV7-2 and TRBJ2-1, with TRBD2 identical over 9 bases. Trimming at V came to 5 bases and at J to 3 bases, leaving 8 bases not matched to a gene. The CDR3 contains 16 residues. Per germline, CDR1 SGHTA and CDR2 FQGNSA.

This clonotype was seen a few times. The chain has TRBV4-1 and TRBJ1-3; tentative D call: TRBD1 (5 bases). The CDR3 extends over 16 amino acids. Between the trimmed V and J ends, which lost 6 bases and 2 bases, there was a span of 17 bases. Germline CDR1 reads MGHRA; CDR2 reads YSYEKL. As DNA, the CDR3 is TGCGCCAGCAGGAATCCGGGACGGAGAACTGGAAACACCATATATTTT. It translates to CASRNPGRRTGNTIYF.

This clonotype was seen a few times. The conserved final phenylalanine or tryptophan is absent from the CDR3, which likely points to a read error. This chain uses TRBV29-1 with TRBJ2-2; 10 bases match TRBD2. The length of the CDR3 is 15 residues. Germline CDR1 and CDR2: SQVTM and ANQGSEA. V lost 2 bases and J lost 5; bases outside the gene matches: 5. CDR3 loop: CSVESGRDLTGELFL. DNA for the CDR3: TGCAGCGTTGAAAGCGGGAGGGATTTAACCGGGGAGCTGTTTCTT.

This clonotype showed up many times. The chain recombines TRBV19 with TRBJ2-1; 7 nucleotides align to TRBD2. This CDR3 contains 16 residues. The germline gives CDR1 LNHDA, CDR2 SQIVND (reference sequence). J lost 5 bases, V lost 3 bases, and 10 bases had no gene match. Written as DNA, the CDR3 is TGTGCCAGTAGTATCTATGGGGAGGGCCGGGACAATGAGCAGTTCTTC. It translates to CASSIYGEGRDNEQFF.

This clonotype was seen repeatedly, ten times or more. This chain connects TRBV19 to TRBJ2-3, with a weak D call TRBD1 (6 bases). The CDR3 length is 14 residues. CDR1 is LNHDA and CDR2 is SQIVND in the germline V gene (reference sequence). Trimming shortened V by 2 bases and J by 5 bases, and 11 bases separated the two germline ends. The CDR3 coding sequence is TGTGCCAGTAGTATATGGCCAGGGGTAGATACGCAGTATTTT. It codes for CASSIWPGVDTQYF.

This clonotype occurred many times. The J gene is TRBJ2-7, the V gene TRBV28; D is undetermined. The V and J ends lost 3 bases and 4 bases respectively, with 10 bases between them. This CDR3 region has 13 residues. The germline gives CDR1 MDHEN, CDR2 SYDVKM. Written as DNA, the CDR3 is TGTGCCAGCAGTTTTTTCGAAAGGTACGAGCAGTACTTC. It translates to CASSFFERYEQYF.

This clonotype came up many times. The genes are TRBV7-4 and TRBJ1-2, with no clear D. The CDR3 totals 11 residues. Germline V gives CDR1 SGHVT, CDR2 SQSDAQ. Trimming pared 4 bases from V and 8 bases from J, leaving 8 bases between. CDR3 amino acids: CASSSDWGYTF. The DNA for the CDR3 is TGTGCCAGCAGCTCCGATTGGGGCTACACCTTC. Full variable domain (rest looked up from reference TRBV7-4 and TRBJ1-2): GAGVSQSPRYKVAKRGRDVALRCDSISGHVTLYWYRQTLGQGSEVLTYSQSDAQRDKSGRPSGRFSAERPERSVSTLKIQRTEQGDSAVYLCASSSDWGYTFGSGTRLTVV.

The table lists this clonotype with many counts. The rearrangement uses TRBV11-2 and TRBJ1-1; TRBD1 agrees at 11 bases. Germline V gene sequence: CDR1 SGHAT, CDR2 FQNNGV. The CDR3 contains 16 residues. Germline trimming cut 1 base from V and 5 bases from J; bases unmatched to any gene: 6. Here the CDR3 reads CASSLGTGGAGTEAFF. CDR3 in DNA: TGTGCCAGCAGCTTAGGGACAGGGGGCGCGGGGACTGAAGCTTTCTTT.

There are many counts of this clonotype. The J gene is TRBJ1-1, the V gene TRBV28, with TRBD1 matching over 12 bases. Trimming took 7 bases from V and 4 from J; bases not matched to a gene: 7. This CDR3 has 15 residues. Germline values: CDR1 MDHEN, CDR2 SYDVKM. The CDR3 reads CASITGTGGVTEAFF. Here the CDR3 DNA reads TGTGCCAGCATAACCGGGACAGGGGGCGTCACTGAAGCTTTCTTT.

The sample holds many counts of this clonotype. The V and J genes are TRBV29-1 and TRBJ2-5, with 12 positions matching TRBD1. V gave up 3 bases and J gave up 5 bases; unmatched junction bases: 10. Germline V gene data show CDR1 as SQVTM and CDR2 as ANQGSEA. The length of the CDR3 is 16 residues. CDR3 DNA: TGCAGCGTTGATTCACCCGGGACAGGGGGCTGGGAGACCCAGTACTTC. Protein product: CSVDSPGTGGWETQYF.

The rearrangement joins TRBV15 to TRBJ2-1, with D unclear. From germline, CDR1 is LNHNV and CDR2 YYDKDF (reference sequence). The CDR3 length is 13 residues. V dropped 5 bases and J dropped 3 bases, with 8 bases sitting between them. CDR3 protein: CATSEDLYNEQFF. In DNA, the CDR3 is TGTGCCACCAGCGAGGACCTCTACAATGAGCAGTTCTTC.

There are a few counts of this clonotype. This chain connects TRBV11-2 to TRBJ2-5, with D possibly TRBD2 on 6 matching bases. This CDR3 has 16 amino acids. V lost 1 base, J lost 4 bases, and 16 bases lay in between. From germline, CDR1 is SGHAT and CDR2 FQNNGV. CDR3 bases: TGTGCCAGCAGCTTAGGCGGCGGGGAGGTCATAGAGACCCAGTACTTC. It yields the protein CASSLGGGEVIETQYF.